The rows below give T cell receptor beta chains drawn from one sample of a study of monozygotic twins with inflammatory bowel disease. TCRdb reprocessed the 5' RACE reads, keeping one entry per CDR3 protein, no DNA. Recorded for this sample: approximately 400,000 distinct CDR3 sequences. The sample taken for sequencing was blood. The receptor source for this set is a human donor with ulcerative colitis or Crohn's disease, or a healthy co-twin of an affected twin (not recorded which). Each CDR3 is given with its conserved first and last residue.

>TRBJ2-3|TRBV28
CASSLRLAREDTQYF
>TRBJ2-7|TRBV15
CATSREPGVANEQYF
>TRBJ2-1|TRBV7-3
CASSSPTYNEQFF
>TRBJ2-5|TRBV11-2
CASSLFQGGETQYF
>TRBJ2-7|TRBV7-9
CASSLVASSSYEQYF
>TRBJ1-1|TRBV20-1
CSARGPVRGSTEAFF
>TRBJ2-5|TRBV19
CASSTPDRVETQYF
>TRBJ2-1|TRBV7-2
CASSPPDTYNEQFF
>TRBJ1-6|TRBV5-4
CASSPTGPSNSPLHF
>TRBJ1-2|TRBV7-2
CASSQARVSTNYGYTF
>TRBJ1-5|TRBV10-3
CAISPTGPSQPQHF
>TRBJ2-7|TRBV2
CASATGPYEQYF
>TRBJ1-1|TRBV20-1
CSARVTGQVGAFF
>TRBJ2-3|TRBV7-2
CASSFPPFSSTDTQYF
>TRBJ2-2|TRBV5-1
CASSLDPRADGELFF
>TRBJ2-5|TRBV28
CASRVDQETQYF